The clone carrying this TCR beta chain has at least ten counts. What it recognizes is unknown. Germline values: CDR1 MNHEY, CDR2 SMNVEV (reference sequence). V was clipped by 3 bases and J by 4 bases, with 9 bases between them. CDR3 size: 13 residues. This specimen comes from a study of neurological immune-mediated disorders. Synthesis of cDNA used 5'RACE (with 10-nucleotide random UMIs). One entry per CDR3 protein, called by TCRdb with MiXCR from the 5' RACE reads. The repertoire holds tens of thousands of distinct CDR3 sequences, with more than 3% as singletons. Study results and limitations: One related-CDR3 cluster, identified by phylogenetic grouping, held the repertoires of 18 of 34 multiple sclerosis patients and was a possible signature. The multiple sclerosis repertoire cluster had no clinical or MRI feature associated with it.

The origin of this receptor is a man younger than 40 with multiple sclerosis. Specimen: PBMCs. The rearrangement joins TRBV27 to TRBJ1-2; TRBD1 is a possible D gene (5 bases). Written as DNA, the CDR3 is TGTGCCAGCAGTTTTCGGCAGGGCTATGGCTACACCTTC. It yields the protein CASSFRQGYGYTF.